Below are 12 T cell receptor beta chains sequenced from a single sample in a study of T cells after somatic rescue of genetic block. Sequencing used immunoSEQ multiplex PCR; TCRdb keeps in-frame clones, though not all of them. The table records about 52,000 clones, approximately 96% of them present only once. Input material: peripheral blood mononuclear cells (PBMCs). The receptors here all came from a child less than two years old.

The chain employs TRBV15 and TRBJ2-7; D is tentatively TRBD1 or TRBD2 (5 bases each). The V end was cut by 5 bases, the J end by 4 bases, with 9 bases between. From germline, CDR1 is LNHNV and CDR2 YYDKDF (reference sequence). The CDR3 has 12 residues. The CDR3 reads CATSRDGYEQYF. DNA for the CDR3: TGTGCCACCAGCCGGGACGGATACGAGCAGTACTTC.

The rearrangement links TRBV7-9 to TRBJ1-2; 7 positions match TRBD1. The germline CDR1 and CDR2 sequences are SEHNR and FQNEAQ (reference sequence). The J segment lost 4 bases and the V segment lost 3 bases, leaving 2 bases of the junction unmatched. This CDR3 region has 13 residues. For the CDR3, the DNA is TGTGCCAGCAGCTTGAAGGGGGCCTATGGCTACACCTTC. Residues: CASSLKGAYGYTF.

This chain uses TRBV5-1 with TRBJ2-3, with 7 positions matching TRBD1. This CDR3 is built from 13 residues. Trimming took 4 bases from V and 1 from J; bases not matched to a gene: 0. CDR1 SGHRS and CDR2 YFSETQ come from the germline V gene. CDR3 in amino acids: CASSTGGTDTQYF. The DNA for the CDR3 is TGCGCCAGCAGCACAGGGGGCACAGATACGCAGTATTTT.

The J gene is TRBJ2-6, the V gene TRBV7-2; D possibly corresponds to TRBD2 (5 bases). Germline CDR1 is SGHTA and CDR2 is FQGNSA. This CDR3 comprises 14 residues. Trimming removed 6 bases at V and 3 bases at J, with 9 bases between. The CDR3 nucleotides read TGTGCCAGCAGATATGCGGGTGGGGCCAACGTCCTGACTTTC. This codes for CASRYAGGANVLTF. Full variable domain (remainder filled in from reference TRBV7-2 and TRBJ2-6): GAGVSQSPSNKVTEKGKDVELRCDPISGHTALYWYRQSLGQGLEFLIYFQGNSAPDKSGLPSDRFSAERTGGSVSTLTIQRTQQEDSAVYLCASRYAGGANVLTFGAGSRLTVL.

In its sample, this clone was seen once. The CDR3 DNA reads as TGTGCCAGCAGCCAGGGTTATGGCTACACCTTC. Translation: CASSQGYGYTF. The rearrangement links TRBV5-6 to TRBJ1-2; perhaps TRBD1 as D (5 bases). The CDR3 contains 11 residues. V gave up 4 bases and J gave up 5 bases, with 6 bases separating them. The germline CDR1 and CDR2 sequences are SGHDT and YYEEEE. Full variable domain (outside the CDR3, taken from reference TRBV5-6 and TRBJ1-2): DAGVTQSPTHLIKTRGQQVTLRCSPKSGHDTVSWYQQALGQGPQFIFQYYEEEERQRGNFPDRFSGHQFPNYSSELNVNALLLGDSALYLCASSQGYGYTFGSGTRLTVV.

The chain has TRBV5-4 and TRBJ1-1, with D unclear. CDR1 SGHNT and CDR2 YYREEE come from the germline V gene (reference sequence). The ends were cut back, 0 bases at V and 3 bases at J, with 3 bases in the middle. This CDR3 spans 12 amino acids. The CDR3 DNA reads TGTGCCAGCAGCTTGGGGTACACTGAAGCTTTCTTT. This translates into CASSLGYTEAFF.

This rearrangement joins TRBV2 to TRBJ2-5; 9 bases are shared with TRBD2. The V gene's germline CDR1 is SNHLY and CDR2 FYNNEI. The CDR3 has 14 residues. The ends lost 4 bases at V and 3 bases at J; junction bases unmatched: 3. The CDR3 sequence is CASSGLAGKETQYF. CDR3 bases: TGTGCCAGCAGTGGTCTAGCGGGAAAAGAGACCCAGTACTTC.

CDR3 coding DNA: TGTGCCAGCAGCAAAGAAAGGACAGGGGGTAATGAAAAACTGTTTTTT. The encoded protein is CASSKERTGGNEKLFF. The chain uses TRBV21-1 and TRBJ1-4; the D segment call TRBD1 is taken from the table without a DNA check. TRBV21-1 is classified as a pseudogene. The CDR3 runs 16 residues.

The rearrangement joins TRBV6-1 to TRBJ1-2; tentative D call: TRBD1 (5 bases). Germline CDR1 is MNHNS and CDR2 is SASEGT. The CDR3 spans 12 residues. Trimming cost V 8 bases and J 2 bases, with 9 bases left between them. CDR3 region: CASRTRNYGYTF. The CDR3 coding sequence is TGTGCCAGCCGGACACGGAACTATGGCTACACCTTC.

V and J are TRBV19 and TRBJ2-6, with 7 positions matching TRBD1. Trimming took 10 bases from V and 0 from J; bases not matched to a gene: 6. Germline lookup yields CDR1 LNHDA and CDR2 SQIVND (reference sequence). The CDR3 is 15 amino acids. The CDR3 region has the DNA TGTGCCAACCTCCGGGACAGCTCTGGGGCCAACGTCCTGACTTTC. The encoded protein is CANLRDSSGANVLTF.

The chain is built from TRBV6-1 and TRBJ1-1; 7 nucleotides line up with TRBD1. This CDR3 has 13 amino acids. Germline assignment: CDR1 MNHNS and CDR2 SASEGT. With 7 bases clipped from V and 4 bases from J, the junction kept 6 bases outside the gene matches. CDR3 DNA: TGTGCCAGCATTCTGGCAGGGGGCACTGAAGCTTTCTTT. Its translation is CASILAGGTEAFF.

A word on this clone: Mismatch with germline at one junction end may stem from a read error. The CDR3 nucleotides are TGTGCCACCAGCAGGGACAGGGGTTCCTACGAGCAGCGATTC. Residues: CATSRDRGSYEQRF. The chain links TRBV15 to TRBJ2-7, with TRBD1 matching over 9 bases. Germline CDR1 is LNHNV and CDR2 is YYDKDF (reference sequence). The CDR3 length is 14 residues. The full variable domain, its missing parts supplied by reference TRBV15 and TRBJ2-7, is DAMVIQNPRYQVTQFGKPVTLSCSQTLNHNVMYWYQQKSSQAPKLLFHYYDKDFNNEADTPDNFQSRRPNTSFCFLDIRSPGLGDTAMYLCATSRDRGSYEQRFGPGTRLTVT.